The 6 T cell receptor beta chains given below trace back to one sample, sequenced in a study of human T cells and chemical hapten exposure. Time point described: patch test 3, about 24 weeks after DPC sensitization. As for treatment: therapeutic diphenylcyclopropenone sensitization with weekly scalp DPC. TCRdb reanalysed the RACE reads using MiXCR and keeps one entry per CDR3 protein. Seen here are over 70,000 distinct CDR3 sequences, under 13% observed once, and the top ten hold 1% to 1.2%. Source: whole blood, taken in connection with sensitization to the hapten diphenylcyclopropenone (DPC). These receptors came from a woman aged 30 to 39 with alopecia areata. Some clones in this sample may be carry-over from other donors' samples.

This clonotype occurred many times. V and J are TRBV3-1 and TRBJ2-7; tentatively, D is TRBD1 or TRBD2 (6 bases each). The V gene's germline CDR1 is LGHDT and CDR2 YNNKEL (reference sequence). The V and J ends lost 2 bases and 0 bases respectively, with 8 bases between them. CDR3 length equals 14 residues. CDR3 sequence: CASSQSGASYEQYF. In DNA, the CDR3 is TGTGCCAGCAGCCAATCGGGGGCCTCCTACGAGCAGTACTTC.

The chain carries TRBV30 and TRBJ2-5; D is unresolved. The CDR3 has 11 amino acids. Germline V gene lookup returns CDR1 GTSNPN and CDR2 SVGIG (reference sequence). The V end was cut by 4 bases, the J end by 1 base, with 4 bases between. CDR3 nucleotide sequence: TGTGCCTGGACTAGCCAAGAGACCCAGTACTTC. Amino acid sequence: CAWTSQETQYF.

The V gene is TRBV27, the J gene TRBJ1-1, with 8 bases fitting TRBD1. The CDR3 is 15 amino acids. The V gene's germline CDR1 is MNHEY and CDR2 SMNVEV (reference sequence). With V trimmed by 3 bases and J by 0 bases, 3 bases remained unmatched. The CDR3 here is CASSFQGAMNTEAFF. DNA for the CDR3: TGTGCCAGCAGTTTCCAGGGGGCCATGAACACTGAAGCTTTCTTT.

This clonotype was counted ten times or more. The chain uses TRBV4-2 and TRBJ1-1, with D possibly matching TRBD1 (6 bases). In germline, CDR1 is LGHNA, CDR2 YNFKEQ. Trimming removed 0 bases at V and 0 bases at J, with 17 bases between. The CDR3 runs to 18 residues. The CDR3 region has the DNA TGTGCCAGCAGCCAAGAGCCCAACAGGGCTTCGATGAACACTGAAGCTTTCTTT. Translating it yields CASSQEPNRASMNTEAFF.

This clonotype has at least ten counts. The V call is TRBV20-1, the J call TRBJ2-1; 7 positions agree with TRBD2. This CDR3 comprises 12 residues. Trimming cost V 6 bases and J 7 bases; bases outside gene matches: 6. Germline loops: CDR1 DFQATT, CDR2 SNEGSKA (reference sequence). The CDR3 nucleotides read TGCAGTGCCTCCCGGGGGGATAATGAGCAGTTCTTC. This encodes CSASRGDNEQFF.

This clonotype was detected many times. The chain couples TRBV18 to TRBJ1-2, with TRBD1 matching 7 bases. V gave up 3 bases and J gave up 6 bases; unmatched junction bases: 7. The CDR3 is 14 residues long. Per the germline V gene, CDR1 is KGHSH and CDR2 is LQKENI. The CDR3, as DNA: TGTGCCAGCTCACCCCGACAGGGTGTCGATGGCTACACCTTC. Translating gives CASSPRQGVDGYTF.